The rows below give T cell receptor beta chains drawn from one sample of a study of yellow fever vaccine responses in identical twins. TCRdb recomputed calls from the RT-PCR reads with MiXCR, one row per CDR3 protein. The sample lists approximately 32,000 distinct CDR3 sequences; approximately 54% were seen once. The sample here was T cells from blood (PBMCs), unsorted or a sorted subset (not recorded which), taken before or after yellow fever vaccination (not recorded which). These receptors were collected from a woman between 18 and 29 years old who received the yellow fever vaccine. The CDR3 runs from the conserved cysteine through the conserved F or W. A D gene is named only where the DNA matches it firmly. Size values are once, few and many counts, or a class for expanded clones, and some rows have none.

d_call clone_size j_call v_call cdr3_nt cdr3_aa
- - TRBJ2-3 TRBV20-1 TGCAGTGCCTTTGGAGATACGCAGTATTTT CSAFGDTQYF
- - TRBJ2-3 TRBV7-6 TGTGCCAGCAGCTTTATTCAGGCTAGCACAGATACGCAGTATTTT CASSFIQASTDTQYF
- - TRBJ2-1 TRBV11-3 TGTGCCAGCAGCCCCCGCTCAGGACTCTCCTACAATGAGCAGTTCTTC CASSPRSGLSYNEQFF
- few TRBJ1-5 TRBV19 TGTGCCAGTAGTATCCTCTACCAGGACAGAGTAAGCAATCAGCCCCAGCATTTT CASSILYQDRVSNQPQHF
- - TRBJ2-4 TRBV4-3 TGCGCCAGCTCAGCGGAGGATGCTCTAGCCAAAAACATTCAGTACTTC CASSAEDALAKNIQYF
- once TRBJ1-6 TRBV6-1 TGTGCCAGCAGGGTAGCTAGCTCCTATAATTCACCCCTCCACTTT CASRVASSYNSPLHF
- - TRBJ1-1 TRBV6-5 TGTGCCAGCAGTTCCAGGGGAGGCACTGAAGCTTTCTTT CASSSRGGTEAFF
- once TRBJ2-1 TRBV5-6 TGTGCCAGCAGCTTGGATAGCGGCCCCTACAATGAGCAGTTCTTC CASSLDSGPYNEQFF
- - TRBJ2-2 TRBV14 TGTGCCAGCAGCCAAGTGGAGCTGAAGAACACCGGGGAGCTGTTTTTT CASSQVELKNTGELFF
- - TRBJ2-3 TRBV7-6 TGTGCCAGCAGCTTGGGGACACCTACTAGCACAGATACGCAGTATTTT CASSLGTPTSTDTQYF
TRBD1 - TRBJ1-4 TRBV6-4 TGTGCCAGCAGTCACTCCCCGACAGGGCCATTTAATGAAAAACTGTTTTTT CASSHSPTGPFNEKLFF
TRBD1 - TRBJ1-4 TRBV6-2/TRBV6-3 TGTGCCAGCAGTTCCCCGACGACAGGGGGCGGAGAAAAACTGTTTTTT CASSSPTTGGGEKLFF
TRBD1 once TRBJ1-1 TRBV9 TGTGCCAGCAGCGAGTCAGGGGGCTTGAACACTGAAGCTTTCTTT CASSESGGLNTEAFF
- once TRBJ1-1 TRBV12-3/TRBV12-4 TGTGCCAGCAACGAACAGGGTCCCACTGAAGCTTTCTTT CASNEQGPTEAFF
- - TRBJ2-1 TRBV6-1 TGTGCCAGCAGTGAAGGGGCCGGGGAGTGGGATGAGCAGTTCTTC CASSEGAGEWDEQFF
- - TRBJ1-1 TRBV6-1 TGTGCCAGCAGTCTACAGGGTCGGACTGAAGCTTTCTTT CASSLQGRTEAFF
- - TRBJ2-5 TRBV2 TGTGCCAGCGGCGCAGAGCAAGAGACCCAGTACTTC CASGAEQETQYF
- once TRBJ2-5 TRBV7-9 TGTGCCAGCAGCCCCCATACGGGGGCCCAGTACTTC CASSPHTGAQYF
- - TRBJ1-4 TRBV11-1 TGTGCCAGCAGCCCGGGAAATGAAAAACTGTTTTTT CASSPGNEKLFF
TRBD1 - TRBJ1-4 TRBV28 TGTGCCAGCAGTTCCGGGACAGGGCACGAAAAACTGTTTTTT CASSSGTGHEKLFF
TRBD2 few TRBJ2-1 TRBV13 TGTGCCAGCAGGGCCATACTAGCGAGCTCCTACAATGAGCAGTTCTTC CASRAILASSYNEQFF
- few TRBJ1-2 TRBV6-1 TGTGCCACCCAGGGCTATTATGGCTACACCTTC CATQGYYGYTF
- - TRBJ2-1 TRBV24-1 TGTGCCACCAGTGCCCCTAGGGGAGCTTACAATGAGCAGTTCTTC CATSAPRGAYNEQFF
- - TRBJ2-6 TRBV20-1 TGCAGTGCTCAGTCTGGGGCCAACGTCCTGACTTTC CSAQSGANVLTF
- - TRBJ2-2 TRBV2 TGTGCCAGCAGTCCCCAGAACACCGGGGAGCTGTTTTTT CASSPQNTGELFF
- few TRBJ1-5 TRBV20-1 TGCAGTGCTAGAGATGATAGCAATCAGCCCCAGCATTTT CSARDDSNQPQHF
- - TRBJ1-5 TRBV6-8 TGTGCCAGCAGTTACGGTGTGCAGGGCTGCAATCAGCCCCAGCATTTT CASSYGVQGCNQPQHF
- - TRBJ1-2 TRBV2 TGTGCCAGCAGTGACGGCAGGATTACTGGTAGCTACACCTTC CASSDGRITGSYTF
- few TRBJ2-1 TRBV20-1 TGCAGTGCTGGACCGCTTCGAGGTCTAATATTTGGCAATGAGCAGTTCTTC CSAGPLRGLIFGNEQFF
TRBD2 - TRBJ2-2 TRBV3-1 TGTGCCAGCAGCGGTCTTCTTGGGACTAGCTCGGGGGAGCTGTTTTTT CASSGLLGTSSGELFF
- - TRBJ1-5 TRBV19 TGTGCCAGTAGTGACCAGCCCCAGCATTTT CASSDQPQHF
- - TRBJ2-1 TRBV3-1 TGTGCCAGCAGCCAAGCCCTTACCAACAATGAGCAGTTCTTC CASSQALTNNEQFF
TRBD1 few TRBJ2-3 TRBV13 TGTGCCAGCAGCGCGGGACAGGGAGCGACAGATACGCAGTATTTT CASSAGQGATDTQYF
- - TRBJ2-3 TRBV2 TGTGCCAGCTCGCCGGGCCGATCTATCATCACAGATACGCAGTATTTT CASSPGRSIITDTQYF
TRBD2 once TRBJ2-1 TRBV3-1 TGTGCCAGCAGCCAAGATGTGAATAGCGGGGGCCACAATGAGCAGTTCTTC CASSQDVNSGGHNEQFF
TRBD2 - TRBJ2-1 TRBV3-1 TGTGCCAGCAGCTCCCGGGACTACTCCTACAATGAGCAGTTCTTC CASSSRDYSYNEQFF
TRBD1 - TRBJ2-1 TRBV29-1 TGCAGCGTTGACGGACGTTCGAGCGACAGGGGCATGATGAATGAGCAGTTCTTC CSVDGRSSDRGMMNEQFF
TRBD2 few TRBJ2-7 TRBV20-1 TGCAGTGCTAGAAAAACTAGCGGGGTCTCCTCCTACGAGCAGTACTTC CSARKTSGVSSYEQYF
- - TRBJ2-5 TRBV29-1 TGCAGCGTTATACCTCCCTTGGGCGGGATCCAAGAGACCCAGTACTTC CSVIPPLGGIQETQYF
- - TRBJ1-1 TRBV11-2 TGTGCCAGCAGCCTTGAGAGCGCTCTGGTCACTGAAGCTTTCTTT CASSLESALVTEAFF